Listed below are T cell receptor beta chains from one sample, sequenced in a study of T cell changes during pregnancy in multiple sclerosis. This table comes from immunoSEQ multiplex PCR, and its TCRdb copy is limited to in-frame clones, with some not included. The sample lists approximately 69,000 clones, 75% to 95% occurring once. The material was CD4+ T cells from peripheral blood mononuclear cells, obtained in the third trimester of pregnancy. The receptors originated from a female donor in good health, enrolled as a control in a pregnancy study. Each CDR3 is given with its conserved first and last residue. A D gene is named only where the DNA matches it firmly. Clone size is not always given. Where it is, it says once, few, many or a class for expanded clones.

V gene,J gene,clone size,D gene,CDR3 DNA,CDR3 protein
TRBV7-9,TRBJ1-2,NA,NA,TGTGCCAGCAGCTTGGTCGGGTTCTATGGCTACACCTTC,CASSLVGFYGYTF
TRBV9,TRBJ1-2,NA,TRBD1,TGTGCCAGCAGCGTAGTGGTGGCGGGACAGCATGGCTACACCTTC,CASSVVVAGQHGYTF
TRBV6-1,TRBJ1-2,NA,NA,TGTGCCAGCAGTGAAAGAGGAACGAGCGGGAACTATGGCTACACCTTC,CASSERGTSGNYGYTF
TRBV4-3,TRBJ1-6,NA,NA,TGCGCCAGCAGCCAAGAGTTGGGAGATTCACCCCTCCACTTT,CASSQELGDSPLHF
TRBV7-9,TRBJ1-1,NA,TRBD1,TGTGCCACGGGACAGGGGGCAAACACTGAAGCTTTCTTT,CATGQGANTEAFF
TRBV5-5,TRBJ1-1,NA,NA,TGTGCCAGCAGCTTGTTTCCGGGAAGTACGCCTGAAGCTTTCTTT,CASSLFPGSTPEAFF
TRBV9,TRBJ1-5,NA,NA,TGTGCCAGCAGCGTAAGGGACCGACTAGGGCCCCAGCATTTT,CASSVRDRLGPQHF
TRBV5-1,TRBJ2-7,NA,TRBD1,TGCGCCAGCAGCTCCGGGACAGGGGAATCCTTAGAGCAGTACTTC,CASSSGTGESLEQYF
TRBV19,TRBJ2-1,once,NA,TGTGCCAGTAGTATATCGGGGAGTGGGTACAATGAGCAGTTCTTC,CASSISGSGYNEQFF
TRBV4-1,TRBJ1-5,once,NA,TGCGCCAGCAGCCAAGAAGTAATTGGCGGTCAGCCCCAGCATTTT,CASSQEVIGGQPQHF
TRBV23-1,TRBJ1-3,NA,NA,TGCGCCAGCAGTCCCCCAGGTAACAGTTTATCTGGAAACACCATATATTTT,CASSPPGNSLSGNTIYF
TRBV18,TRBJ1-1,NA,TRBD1,TGTGCCAGCTCACTAGACAGGGGGAACACTGAAGCTTTCTTT,CASSLDRGNTEAFF
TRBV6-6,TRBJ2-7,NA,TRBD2,TGTGCCATCAGGGAGGGTGGAATCTACGAGCAGTACTTC,CAIREGGIYEQYF
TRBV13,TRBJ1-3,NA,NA,TGTGCCAGCAGCTTAAAGAGCTCTGGAAACACCATATATTTT,CASSLKSSGNTIYF
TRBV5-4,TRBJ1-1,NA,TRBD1,TGTGCCAGCAGCTTGGGACAGGGGGCGAACACTGAAGCTTTCTTT,CASSLGQGANTEAFF
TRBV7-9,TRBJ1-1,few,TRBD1,TGTGCCAGCAGCTTAAAGGGGGCGAACACTGAAGCTTTCTTT,CASSLKGANTEAFF
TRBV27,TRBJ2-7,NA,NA,TGTGCCAGCAACCCGCTGAAGAGTAAAGCCTACGAGCAGTACTTC,CASNPLKSKAYEQYF
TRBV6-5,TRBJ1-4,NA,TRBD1,TGTGCCAGCAGACAACAGGGGGCTAATGAAAAACTGTTTTTT,CASRQQGANEKLFF
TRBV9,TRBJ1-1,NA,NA,TGTGCCAGCAGCGTAGAGGAGTTCACTGAAGCTTTCTTT,CASSVEEFTEAFF
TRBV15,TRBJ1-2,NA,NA,TGTGCCACCAGCAGGGGGCCGGGTCCTCATGGCTACACCTTC,CATSRGPGPHGYTF
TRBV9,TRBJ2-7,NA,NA,TGTGCCAGCAGCGTAGCAGGGGCAGGGGTTGGCCGGCAGTACTTC,CASSVAGAGVGRQYF
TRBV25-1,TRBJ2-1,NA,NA,TGTGCCAGCAGTGAATCAGGGATACCTTACAATGAGCAGTTCTTC,CASSESGIPYNEQFF
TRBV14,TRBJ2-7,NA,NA,TGTGCCAGCAGCCAAGAAATATCCTACGAGCAGTACTTC,CASSQEISYEQYF
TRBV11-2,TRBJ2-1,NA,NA,TGTGCCAGCAGCCTGAGGCCGGAATACAATGAGCAGTTCTTC,CASSLRPEYNEQFF
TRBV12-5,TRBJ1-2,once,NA,TGTGCTAGTGGTTTGACAGGCTATGGCTACACCTTC,CASGLTGYGYTF
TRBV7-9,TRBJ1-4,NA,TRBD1,TGTGCCAGCAGCTTAGGGACAGGGGCGTATGAAAAACTGTTTTTT,CASSLGTGAYEKLFF
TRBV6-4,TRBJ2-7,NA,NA,TGTGCCAGCAGTTCTGAGGAGGGTTACGAGCAGTACTTC,CASSSEEGYEQYF
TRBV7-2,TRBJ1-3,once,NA,TGTGCCAGCAGCTCAGGGGCGACCTCTGGAAACACCATATATTTT,CASSSGATSGNTIYF
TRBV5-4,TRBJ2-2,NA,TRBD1,TGTGCCAGCATGCCGGGACAGGGATACACCGGGGAGCTGTTTTTT,CASMPGQGYTGELFF
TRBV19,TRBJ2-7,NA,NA,TGTGCCACTACCGACACCCGCTACGAGCAGTACTTC,CATTDTRYEQYF
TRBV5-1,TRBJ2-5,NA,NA,TGCGCCAGCAGCTTGGTCTCTGTGGGGGCCGAAGAGACCCAGTACTTC,CASSLVSVGAEETQYF
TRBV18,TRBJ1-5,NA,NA,TGTGCCAGCTCACCCGAGGCGGATCAGCCCCAGCATTTT,CASSPEADQPQHF
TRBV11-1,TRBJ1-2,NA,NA,TGTGCCAGCAGCTTAAGGCAGGCCGATGGCTACACCTTC,CASSLRQADGYTF
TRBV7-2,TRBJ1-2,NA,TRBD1,TGTGCCAGCAGCTTCGGACAGGCTGTGAACTATGGCTACACCTTC,CASSFGQAVNYGYTF
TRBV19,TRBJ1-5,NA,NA,TGTGCCAGTAGTTTACAAGATAGCAATCAGCCCCAGCATTTT,CASSLQDSNQPQHF
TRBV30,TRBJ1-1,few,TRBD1,TGTGCCTGGAGTGTAACCGCAGGAGGGACAGGGATGAACACTGAAGCTTTCTTT,CAWSVTAGGTGMNTEAFF
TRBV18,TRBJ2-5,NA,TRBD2,TGTGCCAGCCAAGGGGAGGGCCAAGAGACCCAGTACTTC,CASQGEGQETQYF
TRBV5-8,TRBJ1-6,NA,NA,TGTGCCAGCAGCTTGTATGCAGGCCCCAACTCCTATAATTCACCCCTCCACTTT,CASSLYAGPNSYNSPLHF
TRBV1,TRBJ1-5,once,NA,TGCACCAGCAGCCCATCGGGGGGGGATAGCGGTAGCAATCAGCCCCAGCATTTT,CTSSPSGGDSGSNQPQHF
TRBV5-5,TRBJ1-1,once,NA,TGTGCCAGCAGCCCCGTCAGGGGCGAGGCTTTCTTT,CASSPVRGEAFF
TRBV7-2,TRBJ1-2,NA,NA,TGTGCCAGCAGCTCCCCGACAGTTTCAGCAATTTATGGCTACACCTTC,CASSSPTVSAIYGYTF
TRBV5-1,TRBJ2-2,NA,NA,TGCGCCAGCAGCTTAGAGACTACCACCGGGGAGCTGTTTTTT,CASSLETTTGELFF
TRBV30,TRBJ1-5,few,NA,TGTGCCTGGAGAGGACAGACTAGCAATCAGCCCCAGCATTTT,CAWRGQTSNQPQHF
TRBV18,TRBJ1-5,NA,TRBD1,TGTGCCAGCTCACCCACTCTGCCGGGACAGGGGGTGACTCAGCCCCAGCATTTT,CASSPTLPGQGVTQPQHF
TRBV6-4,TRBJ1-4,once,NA,TGTGCCAGCAGTCAGGGGTCCTCAACTAATGAAAAACTGTTTTTT,CASSQGSSTNEKLFF
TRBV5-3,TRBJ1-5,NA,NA,TGTGCCAGAAGCTCTGGACAGCGCAATCAGCCCCAGCATTTT,CARSSGQRNQPQHF
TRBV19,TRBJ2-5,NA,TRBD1,TGTGCCAGTAGTCTCGAGGGACAGGGAGGGACAGAGACCCAGTACTTC,CASSLEGQGGTETQYF
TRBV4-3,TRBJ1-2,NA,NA,TGCGCCAGCAGCCAAGATCGAGAGGTGCGGGGCTACACCTTC,CASSQDREVRGYTF